Listed below are T cell receptor beta chains from one sample, sequenced in a study of blood T cell repertoires in COVID-19. The method was immunoSEQ multiplex PCR; TCRdb's version includes in-frame clones alone and lacks a portion of them. The repertoire consists of about 130,000 clones, with about 83% occurring once and the leading ten covering approximately 10%. The source material was peripheral blood. The receptors were sampled from a man aged 60 to 75 with acute or convalescent COVID-19. Each CDR3 is given with its conserved first and last residue. The D gene is left open where the match is weak. Some rows have no size entry. The others give once, few or many, or a class for an expanded clone.

CDR3 | DNA | J | size | D | V
CASSLPTGANVLTF | TGTGCCAGCAGCTTACCGACAGGGGCCAACGTCCTGACTTTC | TRBJ2-6 | NA | NA | TRBV7-2
CATSSPAQGSYEQYF | TGTGCCACCAGTTCCCCCGCGCAGGGATCCTACGAGCAGTACTTC | TRBJ2-7 | NA | NA | TRBV24-1
CASQAGGSPLHF | TGTGCCAGCCAAGCGGGGGGCTCACCCCTCCACTTT | TRBJ1-6 | NA | NA | TRBV28
CASSLQRGRGNTEAFF | TGTGCCAGCAGCTTACAAAGGGGCAGGGGAAACACTGAAGCTTTCTTT | TRBJ1-1 | NA | NA | TRBV7-8
CASSPGLGQGPNTEAFF | TGTGCCAGCTCACCAGGGTTGGGACAGGGGCCGAACACTGAAGCTTTCTTT | TRBJ1-1 | few | TRBD1 | TRBV18
CSASGRGQGYYEQYF | TGCAGTGCTAGTGGACGGGGACAGGGTTACTACGAGCAGTACTTC | TRBJ2-7 | NA | TRBD1 | TRBV20-1
CATRGQGLYEQYF | TGTGCCACCAGGGGACAGGGGCTCTACGAGCAGTACTTC | TRBJ2-7 | NA | TRBD1 | TRBV28
CASSLLSGQGSIQYF | TGTGCCAGCAGTTTATTGTCGGGACAGGGTAGCATTCAGTACTTC | TRBJ2-4 | NA | TRBD1 | TRBV28
CASSGGGSSYEQYF | TGTGCCAGCAGCGGGGGAGGGAGCTCCTACGAGCAGTACTTC | TRBJ2-7 | NA | TRBD2 | TRBV9
CASSGGLAGTDTQYF | TGTGCCAGCAGTGGGGGACTAGCGGGAACAGATACGCAGTATTTT | TRBJ2-3 | NA | TRBD2 | TRBV25-1
CASSYSLARAGELFF | TGTGCCAGCAGTTACTCACTTGCGCGAGCCGGGGAGCTGTTTTTT | TRBJ2-2 | NA | NA | TRBV6-5
CATSPAGTHEQYF | TGTGCCACCAGTCCGGCGGGTACCCACGAGCAGTACTTC | TRBJ2-7 | few | NA | TRBV24-1
CASSQYDRGQPQHF | TGCGCCAGCAGCCAATATGACAGGGGTCAGCCCCAGCATTTT | TRBJ1-5 | NA | TRBD1 | TRBV4-1
CASRSGTGYSNTEAFF | TGTGCCAGCAGGTCCGGGACAGGGTATAGTAACACTGAAGCTTTCTTT | TRBJ1-1 | few | TRBD1 | TRBV2
CASSSFRANTEAFF | TGTGCCAGCAGCTCGTTCAGGGCGAACACTGAAGCTTTCTTT | TRBJ1-1 | NA | NA | TRBV7-6
CASSLLEGPQHF | TGTGCCAGCAGCCTTCTTGAGGGCCCCCAGCATTTT | TRBJ1-5 | NA | NA | TRBV28
CASSITGGDEKLFF | TGTGCCAGTAGTATCACAGGGGGCGACGAAAAACTGTTTTTT | TRBJ1-4 | NA | TRBD1 | TRBV19
CASSFLMTDNTEAFF | TGTGCCAGCAGTTTCCTTATGACAGATAACACTGAAGCTTTCTTT | TRBJ1-1 | once | NA | TRBV6-2/TRBV6-3
CAWNRGLRAEAFF | TGTGCCTGGAACAGGGGGCTACGCGCTGAAGCTTTCTTT | TRBJ1-1 | NA | TRBD1 | TRBV30
CASRPNGAGTSRTGELFF | TGTGCAAGTCGCCCGAACGGGGCAGGGACTAGCAGGACCGGGGAGCTGTTTTTT | TRBJ2-2 | NA | NA | TRBV12-2
CASAQGAAETQYF | TGTGCCAGCGCGCAGGGGGCGGCAGAGACCCAGTACTTC | TRBJ2-5 | NA | TRBD1 | TRBV5-5
CASSDSGRTYEQYF | TGTGCCAGTAGTGATAGCGGGAGGACCTACGAGCAGTACTTC | TRBJ2-7 | once | TRBD2 | TRBV19